Given below is one TCR beta chain in context. This entry is derived from a study of blood T cell repertoires in COVID-19. Study-level background: The samples span acute and convalescent COVID-19 from the United States, Italy and Spain. T cells, B-cell-depleted T cells, or PBMCs provided the cDNA or gDNA that served as material.

Original data processing: Nucleated cell number was recorded as an estimate derived from reference gene primer amplification. The method was immunoSEQ multiplex PCR; TCRdb's version includes in-frame clones alone and lacks a portion of them. D and trimming come from the DNA, and the V and J calls and clone size come from that table. The data hold hundreds of thousands of clones, with 70% to 90% observed a single time. Seattle-derived patients entered the study during active infection and were followed longitudinally. Trimming cost V 9 bases and J 0 bases; bases outside gene matches: 14. CDR1 and CDR2 (germline): LGHNT, FRNRAP. The CDR3 contains 18 residues.

The chain couples TRBV12-5 to TRBJ2-1; TRBD2 aligns across 10 bases. The sequenced sample consisted of peripheral blood. The TCR originated in a woman aged 45-59 years with COVID-19, enrolled during active disease. The CDR3 coding sequence is TGTGCTAGACCCGGCCTAGCGGGGGCTTTCTTCTCCTACAATGAGCAGTTCTTC. The encoded protein is CARPGLAGAFFSYNEQFF. The full variable domain, in which reference TRBV12-5 and TRBJ2-1 provide the parts outside the CDR3, is DARVTQTPRHKVTEMGQEVTMRCQPILGHNTVFWYRQTMMQGLELLAYFRNRAPLDDSGMPKDRFSAEMPDATLATLKIQPSEPRDSAVYFCARPGLAGAFFSYNEQFFGPGTRLTVL.